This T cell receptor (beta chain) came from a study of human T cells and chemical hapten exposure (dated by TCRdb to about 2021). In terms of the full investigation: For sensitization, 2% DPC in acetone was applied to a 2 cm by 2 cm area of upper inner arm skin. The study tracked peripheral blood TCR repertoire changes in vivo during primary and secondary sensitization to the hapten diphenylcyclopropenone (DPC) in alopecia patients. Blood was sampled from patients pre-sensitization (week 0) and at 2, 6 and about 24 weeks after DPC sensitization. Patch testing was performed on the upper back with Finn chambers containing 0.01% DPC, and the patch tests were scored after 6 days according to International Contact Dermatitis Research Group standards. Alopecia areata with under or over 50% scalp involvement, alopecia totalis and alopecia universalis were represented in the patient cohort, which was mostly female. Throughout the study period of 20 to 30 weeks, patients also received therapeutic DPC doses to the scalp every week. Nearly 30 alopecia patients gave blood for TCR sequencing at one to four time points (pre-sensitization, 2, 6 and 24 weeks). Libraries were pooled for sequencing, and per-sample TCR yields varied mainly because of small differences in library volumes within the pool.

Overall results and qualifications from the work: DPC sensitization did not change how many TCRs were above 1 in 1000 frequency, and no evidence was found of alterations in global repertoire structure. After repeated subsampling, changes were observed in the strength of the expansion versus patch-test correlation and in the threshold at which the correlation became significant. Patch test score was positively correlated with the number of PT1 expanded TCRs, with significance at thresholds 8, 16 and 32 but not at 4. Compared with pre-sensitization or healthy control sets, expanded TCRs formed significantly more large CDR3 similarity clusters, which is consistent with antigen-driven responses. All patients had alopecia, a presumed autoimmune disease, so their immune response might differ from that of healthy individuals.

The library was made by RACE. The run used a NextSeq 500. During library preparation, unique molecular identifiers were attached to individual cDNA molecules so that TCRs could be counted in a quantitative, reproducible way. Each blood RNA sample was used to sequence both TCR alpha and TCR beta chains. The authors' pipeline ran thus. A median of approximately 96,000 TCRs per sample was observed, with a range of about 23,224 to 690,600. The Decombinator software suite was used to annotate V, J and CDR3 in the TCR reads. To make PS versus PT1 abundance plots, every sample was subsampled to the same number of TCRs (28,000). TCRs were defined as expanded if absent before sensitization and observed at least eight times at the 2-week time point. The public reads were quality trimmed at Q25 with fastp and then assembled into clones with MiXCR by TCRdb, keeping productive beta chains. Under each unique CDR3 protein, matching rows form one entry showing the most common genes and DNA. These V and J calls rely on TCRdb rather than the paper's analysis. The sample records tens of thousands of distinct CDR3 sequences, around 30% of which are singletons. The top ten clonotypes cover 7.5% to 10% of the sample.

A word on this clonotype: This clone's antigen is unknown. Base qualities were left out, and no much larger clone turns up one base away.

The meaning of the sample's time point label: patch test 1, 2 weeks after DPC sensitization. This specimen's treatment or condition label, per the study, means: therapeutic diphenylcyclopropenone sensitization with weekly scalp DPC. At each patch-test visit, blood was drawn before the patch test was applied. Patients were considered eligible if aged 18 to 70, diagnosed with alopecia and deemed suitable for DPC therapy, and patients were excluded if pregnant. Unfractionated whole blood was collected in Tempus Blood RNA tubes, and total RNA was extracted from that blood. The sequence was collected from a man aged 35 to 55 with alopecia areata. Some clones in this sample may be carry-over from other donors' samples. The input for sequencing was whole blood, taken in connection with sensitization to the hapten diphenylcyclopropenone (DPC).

In nucleotide form, the sequence is TGTGCCAGCAGCTTAGACGGCCAGGTCGGAAACACCATATATTTT. The encoded protein is CASSLDGQVGNTIYF. The rearrangement combines TRBV11-2 with TRBJ1-3, with no D gene named confidently. Spanning cysteine to phenylalanine, the CDR3 consists of 15 amino acids. Of the read, only the CDR3 DNA is kept; its 45 bases are in frame from base 1. The germline V gene supplies CDR1 SGHAT and CDR2 FQNNGV. Trimming at the junction amounts to 0 bases on V and 4 bases on J, and the germline ends lie 10 bases apart.